The TCR beta chain described here comes from a study of blood T cell repertoires in COVID-19. Sequenced by immunoSEQ multiplex PCR; TCRdb stores in-frame clones only, minus some. Of a few hundred thousand clones in the sample, roughly 90% are singletons; the top ten hold approximately 18%. The CDR3 totals 16 residues. Trimming cost V 3 bases and J 4 bases, with 16 bases left between them. Germline loops: CDR1 MNHNS, CDR2 SASEGT. Material for sequencing was PBMCs or T cells enriched from blood (not recorded which). This sequence originates from a woman aged 30 to 39 who had recovered from COVID-19. The chain carries TRBV6-1 and TRBJ1-5; D remains unclear. CDR3 DNA: TGTGCCAGCAGTGAGTGGAGGGAAGGATTGAATCAGCCCCAGCATTTT. This sequence encodes CASSEWREGLNQPQHF.